Sequencing of this T cell receptor (beta chain) was carried out in a study of blood T cell repertoires in COVID-19. Study as a whole: COVID-19 samples, acute and convalescent, were from the United States, Italy and Spain.

CDR1 is SGDLS, CDR2 YYNGEE, per germline. Between the trimmed V and J ends, which lost 3 bases and 5 bases, there was a span of 11 bases. The CDR3 covers 13 residues. Source study methods: For nucleated cells, counts were estimated from reference gene primer amplification. Sequencing used immunoSEQ multiplex PCR; TCRdb keeps in-frame clones, though not all of them. V, J and clone size were drawn from that table, and D and trimming were deduced from the DNA. Of roughly 140,000 clones detected, roughly four fifths appear once; the ten largest clones hold approximately 6.1%. The J gene is TRBJ2-5, the V gene TRBV9, with TRBD2 as a possible D gene (5 bases). The specimen sequenced was peripheral blood. This TCR came from a human donor in a cohort sampled during active COVID-19. As DNA, the CDR3 is TGTGCCAGCAGCGGCAGCCCGGGGGAGACCCAGTACTTC. This sequence encodes CASSGSPGETQYF.